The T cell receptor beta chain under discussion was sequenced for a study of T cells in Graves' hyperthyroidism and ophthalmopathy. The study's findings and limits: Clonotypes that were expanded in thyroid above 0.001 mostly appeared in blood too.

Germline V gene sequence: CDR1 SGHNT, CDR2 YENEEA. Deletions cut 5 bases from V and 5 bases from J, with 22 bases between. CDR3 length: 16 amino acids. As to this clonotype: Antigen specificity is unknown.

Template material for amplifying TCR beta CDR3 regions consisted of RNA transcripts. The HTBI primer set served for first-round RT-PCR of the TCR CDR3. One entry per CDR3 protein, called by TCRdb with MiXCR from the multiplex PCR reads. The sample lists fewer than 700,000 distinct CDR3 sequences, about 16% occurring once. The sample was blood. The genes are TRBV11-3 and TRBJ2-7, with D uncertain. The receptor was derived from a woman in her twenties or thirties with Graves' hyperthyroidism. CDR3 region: CASSPPGSRNPDEQYF. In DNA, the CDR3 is TGTGCCAGCAGCCCCCCCGGGTCTCGCAACCCCGACGAGCAGTACTTC.